Below, 10 T cell receptor beta chains from the same sample are listed, as sequenced in a study of cytomegalovirus exposure and HLA in healthy donors. This PCR relied on a set of 60 Vbeta primers and 13 Jbeta primers. TCRdb's copy holds only in-frame clones and misses some; the assay was immunoSEQ multiplex PCR. Of 45,000 to 65,000 clones listed, 80% to 85% are singletons. Sequences were obtained from PBMCs. These receptors all stem from a man aged 30 to 39 in good health and CMV-seronegative.

There are a few counts of this clone. The V and J genes are TRBV2 and TRBJ2-7; 11 bases are shared with TRBD1. The CDR3 is 13 residues long. Germline CDR1 is SNHLY and CDR2 is FYNNEI. The V and J ends lost 7 bases and 6 bases, in that order; junction bases with no gene match: 5. The CDR3: CASTGQGAVEQYF. The CDR3 DNA reads as TGTGCCAGCACCGGACAGGGGGCGGTCGAGCAGTACTTC.

The chain uses TRBV7-9 and TRBJ1-4, with D tentatively TRBD1 (5 bases). V was shortened by 4 bases and J by 6 bases, with 15 bases between the two germline ends. This CDR3 contains 15 residues. Germline V gene sequence: CDR1 SEHNR, CDR2 FQNEAQ (reference sequence). The CDR3 sequence: CASSWRRGGDEKLFF. CDR3 sequence (DNA): TGTGCCAGCAGCTGGCGCCGAGGAGGGGATGAAAAACTGTTTTTT.

The rearrangement uses TRBV18 and TRBJ2-7; maybe TRBD1 (5 bases). In germline, CDR1 is KGHSH, CDR2 LQKENI. The CDR3 runs 14 residues. Trimming cost V 2 bases and J 6 bases, with 14 bases left between them. The CDR3 region is CASSPGQDNREQYF. The CDR3, as DNA: TGTGCCAGCTCACCAGGGCAGGACAACCGCGAGCAGTACTTC.

V usage is TRBV19 and J usage is TRBJ1-5, with unresolved D. V shed 1 base and J shed 2 bases, with 9 bases lying between them. This CDR3 contains 15 residues. Per germline, CDR1 LNHDA and CDR2 SQIVND (reference sequence). In nucleotides, the CDR3 is TGTGCCAGTAGTATAGCGCGGGTTGGCAATCAGCCCCAGCATTTT. This sequence encodes CASSIARVGNQPQHF. Full variable domain (outside the CDR3, taken from reference TRBV19 and TRBJ1-5): DGGITQSPKYLFRKEGQNVTLSCEQNLNHDAMYWYRQDPGQGLRLIYYSQIVNDFQKGDIAEGYSVSREKKESFPLTVTSAQKNPTAFYLCASSIARVGNQPQHFGDGTRLSIL.

The chain uses TRBV29-1 and TRBJ2-5, with 7 bases identical to TRBD2. The assigned J gene may be wrong: the sequence end matches TRBJ2-7 better. Germline assignment: CDR1 SQVTM and CDR2 ANQGSEA. This CDR3 has 14 amino acids. CDR3 loop: CSVSGMGGSYEQYF. CDR3 sequence (DNA): TGCAGCGTCAGCGGGATGGGGGGCTCCTACGAGCAGTACTTC.

This chain links TRBV6-5 with TRBJ1-3, with a tentative D call TRBD1 (6 bases). This CDR3 has 13 residues. In germline, CDR1 is MNHEY, CDR2 SVGAGI. In DNA form, the CDR3 reads TGTGCAGTTTACAGGGCCGGTGGAAACACCATATATTTT. Residues: CAVYRAGGNTIYF.

Points on this clone: The conserved closing phenylalanine or tryptophan is absent in this CDR3, likely reflecting a read error. The J gene is TRBJ2-7, the V gene TRBV10-2; 7 bases agree with TRBD2. Germline values: CDR1 WSHSY, CDR2 SAAADI. V lost 7 bases and J lost 4; bases outside the gene matches: 4. The CDR3 covers 12 residues. The CDR3 here is CASKNSGYEQYL. Here the CDR3 DNA reads TGCGCCAGCAAGAATAGCGGGTACGAGCAGTACCTC.

The V gene is TRBV2, the J gene TRBJ2-3, with TRBD1 identical over 7 bases. V shed 5 bases, J shed 0 bases, and the junction held 8 bases outside the gene matches. This CDR3 is 16 amino acids long. CDR1 SNHLY and CDR2 FYNNEI come from the germline V gene. The CDR3: CASSYRGPTSTDTQYF. The DNA for the CDR3 is TGTGCCAGCAGTTACAGGGGTCCTACTAGCACAGATACGCAGTATTTT.

This clone was detected only once. The chain employs TRBV7-9 and TRBJ2-5; 8 positions match TRBD1. The J call may be incorrect, as the DNA end agrees better with TRBJ2-7. CDR3 length: 14 amino acids. Germline assignment: CDR1 SEHNR and CDR2 FQNEAQ (reference sequence). The CDR3 region has the DNA TGTGCCAGCAGCCATTGGACAGGGACCTACGAGCAGTACTTC. The encoded protein is CASSHWTGTYEQYF.

V usage is TRBV11-1 and J usage is TRBJ2-3; TRBD2 is a possible D gene (5 bases). Germline V lookup: CDR1 SGHAT, CDR2 FQDESV (reference sequence). This CDR3 region has 16 residues. The V end lost 1 base, the J end lost 2 bases, and 13 bases lay between the germline ends. CDR3 bases: TGTGCCAGCAGCTTAGGAGAGAGGGTATACACAGATACGCAGTATTTT. Its protein is CASSLGERVYTDTQYF.